The 29 T cell receptor beta chains below come from one sample, sequenced in a study of CD8 T cells in Susac syndrome. When the RNA was reverse transcribed, random hexamers were used with an input of roughly 0.45 to 1 ug. TCRdb reanalysed the immunoSEQ multiplex PCR reads using MiXCR and keeps one entry per CDR3 protein. The top ten clones hold around 0.2% of a sample with about 300,000 distinct CDR3 sequences, almost 85% of them seen once. Material: CD8+ T cells from PBMCs. All receptors come from a human donor with multiple sclerosis.

This clonotype was seen once. The chain joins TRBV6-5 to TRBJ2-1; 7 nucleotides align to TRBD2. The CDR3 length is 15 residues. Germline CDR1 MNHEY, CDR2 SVGAGI. Trimming removed 6 bases from V and 4 bases from J; junction bases left unmatched: 9. The CDR3 loop is CASSSGTNPYNEQFF. The CDR3 bases are TGTGCCAGCAGCTCCGGGACTAACCCTTACAATGAGCAGTTCTTC.

The rearrangement joins TRBV19 to TRBJ2-7, with 10 bases matching TRBD2. The length of the CDR3 is 17 residues. After removal of 3 bases from V and 2 bases from J, the junction contained 10 bases not matched to a gene. Per germline, CDR1 LNHDA and CDR2 SQIVND (reference sequence). DNA for the CDR3: TGTGCCAGTAGTATTCCCGCTAGCGGGAGTACACCCTACGAGCAGTACTTC. It yields the protein CASSIPASGSTPYEQYF.

The chain carries TRBV20-1 and TRBJ2-1, with 10 nucleotides matching TRBD2. The CDR3 sequence is 14 residues long. CDR1 is DFQATT and CDR2 is SNEGSKA in the germline V gene (reference sequence). With V trimmed by 3 bases and J by 4 bases, 3 bases remained unmatched. The CDR3 reads CSARGLAKYNEQFF. The DNA for the CDR3 is TGCAGTGCTAGGGGACTAGCGAAATACAATGAGCAGTTCTTC.

The V and J genes are TRBV11-2 and TRBJ1-1; a weak D match, TRBD1 (5 bases). The V end lost 1 base, the J end lost 4 bases, and 13 bases lay between the germline ends. CDR3 size: 15 residues. Looked up from germline, CDR1 is SGHAT and CDR2 is FQNNGV. CDR3 sequence: CASSLGPGVVTEAFF. The CDR3 nucleotides read TGTGCCAGCAGCTTAGGTCCGGGGGTTGTCACTGAAGCTTTCTTT.

This clonotype was seen only once. This rearrangement joins TRBV6-5 to TRBJ1-1, with 7 bases matching TRBD1. The CDR3 covers 15 residues. The V gene end was trimmed by 2 bases and the J gene end by 1 base; junction bases not matched to a gene: 4. Germline lookup yields CDR1 MNHEY and CDR2 SVGAGI. CDR3 DNA sequence: TGTGCCAGCAGTTACGGGCCAGGGGGGAACACTGAAGCTTTCTTT. It is translated as CASSYGPGGNTEAFF.

The CDR3, as DNA: TGTGCCAGCAGCCAGGAGTGGCCTGTTACGCAGTATTTT. Its protein product is CASSQEWPVTQYF. This chain connects TRBV3-1 to TRBJ2-3; D not resolved. Germline values: CDR1 LGHDT, CDR2 YNNKEL (reference sequence). V was pared by 3 bases and J by 8 bases, with 12 bases between. The CDR3 spans 13 residues.

The CDR3 sequence: CASSLKGLGNQPQHF. CDR3 coding DNA: TGTGCCAGCAGCTTGAAGGGACTGGGCAATCAGCCCCAGCATTTT. The genes are TRBV7-8 and TRBJ1-5, with D possibly matching TRBD1 (5 bases). Germline V CDR1 and CDR2: SGHVS, FQNEAQ. The CDR3 totals 15 residues. Trimming left V 3 bases short and J 2 bases short, with 11 bases between.

This chain connects TRBV6-2 or TRBV6-3 to TRBJ2-1, with TRBD2 as a possible D gene (6 bases). CDR1 and CDR2 (germline): MNHEY, SVGEGT. Trimming stripped 0 bases from V and 0 bases from J, with 18 bases between. The CDR3 runs to 19 residues. CDR3 amino acids: CASSYSREDPISSYNEQFF. The DNA for the CDR3 is TGTGCCAGCAGTTACTCGAGGGAGGATCCGATCAGCTCCTACAATGAGCAGTTCTTC.

On this clonotype itself: The junction departs from the called germline gene at one end, perhaps through a read error. In DNA form, the CDR3 reads TGTGCCGGCAGCTCGGTGAGCTCCTACAATGAGCAGTTCTTC. Translated, it gives CAGSSVSSYNEQFF. The rearrangement links TRBV6-2 or TRBV6-3 to TRBJ2-1; D unclear. CDR1 MNHEY and CDR2 SVGEGT come from the germline V gene. This CDR3 region has 14 residues.

The gene calls are TRBV15 and TRBJ2-1; TRBD2 might be the D (6 bases). From germline, CDR1 is LNHNV and CDR2 YYDKDF (reference sequence). V was cut by 2 bases and J by 8 bases, with 13 bases left in between. This CDR3 has 14 residues. CDR3 in amino acids: CATSRLRLDDEQFF. Here the CDR3 DNA reads TGTGCCACCAGCAGACTCAGACTAGACGATGAGCAGTTCTTC.

The rearrangement joins TRBV6-2 or TRBV6-3 to TRBJ2-3; TRBD2 is a possible D gene (5 bases). Per germline, CDR1 MNHEY and CDR2 SVGEGT. Trimming left V 6 bases short and J 7 bases short, with 8 bases between. The CDR3 is 11 amino acids. The chain's CDR3 is CASSPGYTQYF. In nucleotides, the CDR3 is TGTGCCAGCAGCCCGGGATATACGCAGTATTTT.

The chain couples TRBV6-2 or TRBV6-3 to TRBJ2-7; TRBD2 aligns across 9 bases. The CDR3 sequence is 13 residues long. The germline CDR1 and CDR2 sequences are MNHEY and SVGEGT. J lost 4 bases, V lost 6 bases, and 4 bases had no gene match. The CDR3 is CASSGTSYYEQYF. DNA for the CDR3: TGTGCCAGCAGCGGGACTAGCTATTACGAGCAGTACTTC.

The V call is TRBV3-1, the J call TRBJ1-2; D gene unclear. The CDR3 is made up of 13 amino acids. The V gene lost 4 bases and the J gene lost 4 bases, with 10 bases spanning the gap. Germline V gene sequence: CDR1 LGHDT, CDR2 YNNKEL (reference sequence). The CDR3 bases are TGTGCCAGCAGCCCAGGAGGACTCTATGGCTACACCTTC. This gives the protein CASSPGGLYGYTF.

The chain uses TRBV7-9 and TRBJ2-5; TRBD2 agrees at 13 bases. After removal of 3 bases from V and 3 bases from J, the junction contained 4 bases not matched to a gene. The CDR3 runs 16 residues. Germline assignment: CDR1 SEHNR and CDR2 FQNEAQ (reference sequence). CDR3 protein: CASSLVGLAGEETQYF. The CDR3 DNA follows: TGTGCCAGCAGCTTGGTAGGACTAGCGGGAGAAGAGACCCAGTACTTC. Full variable domain (missing parts from reference TRBV7-9 and TRBJ2-5): DTGVSQNPRHKITKRGQNVTFRCDPISEHNRLYWYRQTLGQGPEFLTYFQNEAQLEKSRLLSDRFSAERPKGSFSTLEIQRTEQGDSAMYLCASSLVGLAGEETQYFGPGTRLLVL.

The J gene is TRBJ2-2, the V gene TRBV29-1, with 8 bases aligning to TRBD2. The CDR3 is 15 residues long. Trimming took 4 bases from V and 7 from J; bases not matched to a gene: 11. Germline values: CDR1 SQVTM, CDR2 ANQGSEA. The CDR3: CSVGGTGRAGGELFF. CDR3 coding DNA: TGCAGCGTTGGAGGAACCGGGAGGGCCGGCGGGGAGCTGTTTTTT.

The J gene is TRBJ1-2, the V gene TRBV28; no clear D. The V end was cut by 7 bases, the J end by 8 bases, with 14 bases between. The length of the CDR3 is 12 residues. Per the germline V gene, CDR1 is MDHEN and CDR2 is SYDVKM. The CDR3: CASMVSYWGYTF. The CDR3 DNA sequence: TGTGCCAGCATGGTCAGTTATTGGGGCTACACCTTC.

This clonotype has just one count. This chain joins TRBV18 and TRBJ2-1, with D possibly matching TRBD2 (5 bases). Germline lookup yields CDR1 KGHSH and CDR2 LQKENI. V was trimmed by 2 bases and J by 4 bases, leaving 15 bases between them. The CDR3 is made up of 16 amino acids. CDR3 nucleotides: TGTGCCAGCTCACCAGAAAGGCTAGCCCTATACAATGAGCAGTTCTTC. Protein product: CASSPERLALYNEQFF.

This chain connects TRBV15 to TRBJ1-2; tentative D call: TRBD1 (5 bases). V lost 0 bases, J lost 4 bases, and 12 bases lay in between. Germline CDR1 and CDR2: LNHNV and YYDKDF (reference sequence). This CDR3 has 15 residues. CDR3 amino acids: CATSRDAQGRYGYTF. DNA for the CDR3: TGTGCCACCAGCAGAGATGCCCAGGGCCGCTATGGCTACACCTTC.

The chain couples TRBV11-2 to TRBJ1-1; TRBD1 matches 11 bases. The V gene's germline CDR1 is SGHAT and CDR2 FQNNGV. The CDR3 extends over 17 amino acids. Trimming at V came to 3 bases and at J to 1 base, leaving 7 bases not matched to a gene. This chain's CDR3 is CASSFLRTGGPNTEAFF. Here the CDR3 DNA reads TGTGCCAGCAGCTTCCTTAGGACAGGGGGCCCGAACACTGAAGCTTTCTTT.

The rearrangement joins TRBV4-1 to TRBJ2-5; a possible D gene is TRBD1 (5 bases). In germline, CDR1 is MGHRA, CDR2 YSYEKL. The CDR3 has 16 residues. V gave up 1 base and J gave up 0 bases, with 12 bases separating them. This CDR3 reads CASSQVISGYQETQYF. The CDR3 nucleotides read TGCGCCAGCAGCCAAGTTATTTCAGGGTACCAAGAGACCCAGTACTTC.

This chain joins TRBV5-4 and TRBJ2-1; 14 bases map to TRBD2. CDR3 length: 16 amino acids. The germline gives CDR1 SGHNT, CDR2 YYREEE (reference sequence). V dropped 4 bases and J dropped 7; count of bases not matched to a gene: 7. For the CDR3, the DNA is TGTGCCAGCAGCGACAGGACTAGCGGGAGGTTTAATGAGCAGTTCTTC. As protein: CASSDRTSGRFNEQFF.

The chain employs TRBV15 and TRBJ1-4; no reliable D call. The V and J ends lost 0 bases and 0 bases respectively, with 8 bases between them. This CDR3 is built from 16 residues. CDR1 is LNHNV, CDR2 YYDKDF, per germline (reference sequence). The CDR3 DNA sequence: TGTGCCACCAGCAGAGATTTCGGCGCAACTAATGAAAAACTGTTTTTT. It specifies CATSRDFGATNEKLFF.

V usage is TRBV6-1 and J usage is TRBJ2-7; 9 nucleotides agree with TRBD2. The CDR3 is 17 amino acids. Germline V CDR1 and CDR2: MNHNS, SASEGT. V lost 2 bases and J lost 1; bases outside the gene matches: 9. The CDR3, as DNA: TGTGCCAGCAGTGAACAACTAGCGGGCATAAGTTCCTACGAGCAGTACTTC. It encodes CASSEQLAGISSYEQYF.

The V and J genes are TRBV6-5 and TRBJ2-1; no clear D. This CDR3 is 13 amino acids long. The V end was cut by 0 bases, the J end by 1 base, with 1 base between. Germline V gene sequence: CDR1 MNHEY, CDR2 SVGAGI. The CDR3 loop is CASSYSSYNEQFF. Written as DNA, the CDR3 is TGTGCCAGCAGTTACTCGTCCTACAATGAGCAGTTCTTC.

This clonotype was counted between two and nine times. The chain employs TRBV6-5 and TRBJ2-7; a possible D gene is TRBD1 (5 bases). The V end lost 2 bases, the J end lost 2 bases, and 10 bases lay between the germline ends. Germline V gene data show CDR1 as MNHEY and CDR2 as SVGAGI. This CDR3 is 14 amino acids long. The CDR3 here is CASSYGAIPYEQYF. Written as DNA, the CDR3 is TGTGCCAGCAGTTACGGGGCTATCCCCTACGAGCAGTACTTC.

This sequence joins TRBV9 and TRBJ2-7; tentatively, D is TRBD2 (6 bases). CDR1 and CDR2 from the germline V gene are SGDLS and YYNGEE. The CDR3 has 16 amino acids. The V gene lost 0 bases and the J gene lost 3 bases, with 16 bases spanning the gap. This CDR3 reads CASSVAGAGRNYEQYF. DNA of the CDR3: TGTGCCAGCAGCGTAGCTGGGGCGGGACGCAACTACGAGCAGTACTTC.

The V and J genes are TRBV7-8 and TRBJ1-5; 9 nucleotides align to TRBD1. Germline V gene lookup returns CDR1 SGHVS and CDR2 FQNEAQ. V was clipped by 4 bases and J by 2 bases; unmatched bases: 21. This CDR3 comprises 21 residues. CDR3 sequence (DNA): TGTGCCAGCAGCTCCACCCGGACAGGGGTAATCTTCTATAGCGGCAATCAGCCCCAGCATTTT. It is translated as CASSSTRTGVIFYSGNQPQHF.

V gene TRBV9 combines with J gene TRBJ2-3; D is ambiguous. Trimming took 0 bases from V and 2 from J, leaving 16 bases between them. Per germline, CDR1 SGDLS and CDR2 YYNGEE. The CDR3 covers 17 residues. CDR3: CASSVDLGSIATDTQYF. The CDR3 DNA reads TGTGCCAGCAGCGTAGATTTAGGCTCAATAGCCACAGATACGCAGTATTTT.

This chain uses TRBV24-1 with TRBJ2-5, with 10 bases that match TRBD2. Germline CDR1 KGHDR, CDR2 SFDVKD. The CDR3 loop spans 19 amino acids. After removal of 3 bases from V and 4 bases from J, the junction contained 16 bases not matched to a gene. As DNA, the CDR3 is TGTGCCACCAGTGATCCAACAGGGTCCAGCGGGAGGGTCCCAGAGACCCAGTACTTC. This encodes CATSDPTGSSGRVPETQYF.